The clone carrying this T cell receptor beta chain appeared many times. Scientists amplified the TCR beta CDR3 regions from RNA transcripts. After a first-round RT-PCR with HTBI primers, a second-round multiplex PCR was run. TCRdb re-called the multiplex PCR reads through MiXCR, storing one row per CDR3 protein. The sample has hundreds of thousands of distinct CDR3 sequences; 20% to 25% are singletons. These data are taken from a study of Graves' ophthalmopathy and Graves' hyperthyroidism. The ends were cut back, 1 base at V and 8 bases at J, with 11 bases in the middle. The CDR3 has 13 residues. J is TRBJ1-2 and V is TRBV12-3 or TRBV12-4, with a tentative D call TRBD1 (6 bases). The specimen sequenced was peripheral blood. The source of this sequence is a woman younger than 35 with stable Graves' hyperthyroidism. Some clones in this sample may be carry-over from other donors' samples. CDR3 DNA sequence: TGTGCCAGCAGTTTAGTACAGGGTGGAGGCTACACCTTC. Translation gives CASSLVQGGGYTF.